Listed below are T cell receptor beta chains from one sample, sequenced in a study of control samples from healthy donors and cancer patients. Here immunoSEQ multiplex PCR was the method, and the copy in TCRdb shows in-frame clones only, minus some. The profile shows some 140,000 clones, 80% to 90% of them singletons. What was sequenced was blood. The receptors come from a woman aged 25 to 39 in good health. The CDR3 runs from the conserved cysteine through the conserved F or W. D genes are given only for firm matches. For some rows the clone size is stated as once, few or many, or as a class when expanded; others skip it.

CDR3aa: CASSQGPGQEQYF; CDR3nt: TGTGCCAGCAGCCAAGGTCCGGGTCAAGAGCAGTACTTC; v_gene: TRBV3-1/TRBV3-2; j_gene: TRBJ2-7; abundance: .; d_gene: .
CDR3aa: CASSSPGRTDTQYF; CDR3nt: TGTGCCAGCAGCTCACCCGGTCGCACAGATACGCAGTATTTT; v_gene: TRBV7-2; j_gene: TRBJ2-3; abundance: .; d_gene: .
CDR3aa: CSASPPSGWSSYEQYF; CDR3nt: TGCAGTGCTAGTCCCCCTAGCGGGTGGAGCTCCTACGAGCAGTACTTC; v_gene: TRBV20-1; j_gene: TRBJ2-7; abundance: .; d_gene: TRBD2
CDR3aa: CASSFFGSYEQYF; CDR3nt: TGTGCCAGCAGCTTTTTCGGGTCCTACGAGCAGTACTTC; v_gene: TRBV11-1; j_gene: TRBJ2-7; abundance: .; d_gene: .
CDR3aa: CASSEGLAQHF; CDR3nt: TGTGCCAGCAGTGAGGGTCTTGCCCAGCATTTT; v_gene: TRBV6-1; j_gene: TRBJ1-5; abundance: once; d_gene: .
CDR3aa: CAWVRDSSYEQYF; CDR3nt: TGTGCCTGGGTCCGGGACAGCTCCTACGAGCAGTACTTC; v_gene: TRBV30; j_gene: TRBJ2-7; abundance: .; d_gene: TRBD1
CDR3aa: CASTGAGAAQYF; CDR3nt: TGTGCCAGCACCGGGGCGGGAGCGGCGCAGTACTTC; v_gene: TRBV28; j_gene: TRBJ2-7; abundance: .; d_gene: TRBD2
CDR3aa: CASRPLAYSDTQYF; CDR3nt: TGTGCCAGCAGACCTCTTGCGTACTCCGATACGCAGTATTTT; v_gene: TRBV27; j_gene: TRBJ2-3; abundance: .; d_gene: .
CDR3aa: CASSVDAGDTGELFF; CDR3nt: TGTGCCAGCAGTGTGGATGCGGGAGACACCGGGGAGCTGTTTTTT; v_gene: TRBV6-4; j_gene: TRBJ2-2; abundance: .; d_gene: TRBD2
CDR3aa: CASSQDWGLATGELFF; CDR3nt: TGCGCCAGCAGCCAAGATTGGGGACTAGCGACCGGGGAGCTGTTTTTT; v_gene: TRBV4-1; j_gene: TRBJ2-2; abundance: .; d_gene: TRBD2
CDR3aa: CASSYGTAGQPQHF; CDR3nt: TGTGCCAGCAGTTACGGGACAGCGGGTCAGCCCCAGCATTTT; v_gene: TRBV6-6; j_gene: TRBJ1-5; abundance: .; d_gene: TRBD1
CDR3aa: CASSPTGTPSGDTQYF; CDR3nt: TGTGCCAGCAGTCCTACCGGGACACCCTCGGGAGATACGCAGTATTTT; v_gene: TRBV27; j_gene: TRBJ2-3; abundance: .; d_gene: .
CDR3aa: CASGFGSLAAYEQYF; CDR3nt: TGTGCCAGTGGCTTCGGTTCGCTAGCGGCATACGAGCAGTACTTC; v_gene: TRBV19; j_gene: TRBJ2-7; abundance: .; d_gene: TRBD2
CDR3aa: CASSPRLLAYNEQFF; CDR3nt: TGTGCCAGCAGCCCCCGACTATTGGCGTACAATGAGCAGTTCTTC; v_gene: TRBV9; j_gene: TRBJ2-1; abundance: once; d_gene: .